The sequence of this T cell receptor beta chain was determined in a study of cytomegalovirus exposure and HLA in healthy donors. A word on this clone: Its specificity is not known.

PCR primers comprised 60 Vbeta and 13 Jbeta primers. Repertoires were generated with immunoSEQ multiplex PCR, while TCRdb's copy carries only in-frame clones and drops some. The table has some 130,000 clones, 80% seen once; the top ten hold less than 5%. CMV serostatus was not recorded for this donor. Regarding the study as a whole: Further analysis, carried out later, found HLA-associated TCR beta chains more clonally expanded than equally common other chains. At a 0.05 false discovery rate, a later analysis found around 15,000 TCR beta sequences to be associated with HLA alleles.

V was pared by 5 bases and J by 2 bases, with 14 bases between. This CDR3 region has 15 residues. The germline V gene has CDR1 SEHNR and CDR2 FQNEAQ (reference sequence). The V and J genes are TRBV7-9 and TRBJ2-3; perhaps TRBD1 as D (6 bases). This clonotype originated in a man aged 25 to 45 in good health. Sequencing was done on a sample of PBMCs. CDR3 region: CASSLGATYTDTQYF. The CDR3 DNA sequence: TGTGCCAGCAGCCTGGGGGCGACCTACACAGATACGCAGTATTTT.